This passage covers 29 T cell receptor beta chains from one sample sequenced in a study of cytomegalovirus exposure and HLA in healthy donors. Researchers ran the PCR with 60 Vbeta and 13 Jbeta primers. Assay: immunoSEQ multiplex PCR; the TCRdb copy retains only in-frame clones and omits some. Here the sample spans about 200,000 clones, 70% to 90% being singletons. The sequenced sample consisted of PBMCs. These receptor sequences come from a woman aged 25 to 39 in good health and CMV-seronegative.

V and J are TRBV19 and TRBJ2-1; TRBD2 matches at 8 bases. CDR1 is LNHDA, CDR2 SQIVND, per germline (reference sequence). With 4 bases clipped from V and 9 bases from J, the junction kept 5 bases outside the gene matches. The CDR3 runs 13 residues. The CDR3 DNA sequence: TGTGCCAGTAGTAGGATTCTAGCGGGTGAGCAGTTCTTC. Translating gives CASSRILAGEQFF.

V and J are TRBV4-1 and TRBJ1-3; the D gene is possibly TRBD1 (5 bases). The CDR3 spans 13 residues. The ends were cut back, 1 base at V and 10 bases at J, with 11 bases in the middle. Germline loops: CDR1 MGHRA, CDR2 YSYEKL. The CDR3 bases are TGCGCCAGCAGCCAAGTTGTCGGGGGGACCATATATTTT. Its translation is CASSQVVGGTIYF.

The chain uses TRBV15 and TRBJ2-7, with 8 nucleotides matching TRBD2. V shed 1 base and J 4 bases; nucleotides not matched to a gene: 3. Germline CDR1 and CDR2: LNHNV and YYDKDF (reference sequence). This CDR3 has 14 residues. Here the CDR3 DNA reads TGTGCCACCAGCAGAGCGGGAGGGCGATACGAGCAGTACTTC. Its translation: CATSRAGGRYEQYF.

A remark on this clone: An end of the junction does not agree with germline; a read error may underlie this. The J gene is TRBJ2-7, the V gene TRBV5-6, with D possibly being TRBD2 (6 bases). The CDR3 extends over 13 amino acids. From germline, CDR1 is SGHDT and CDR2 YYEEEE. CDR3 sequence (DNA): TGTGCCAGCAGCACCGGGACTGTCCTCGAGCAGCACTTC. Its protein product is CASSTGTVLEQHF.

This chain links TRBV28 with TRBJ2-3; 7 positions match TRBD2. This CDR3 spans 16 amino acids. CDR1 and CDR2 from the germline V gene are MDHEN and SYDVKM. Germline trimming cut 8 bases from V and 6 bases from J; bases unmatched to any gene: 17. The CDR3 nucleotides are TGTGCCAGCCGCCCCTTGGGGCTATGGGGAGGGGATACGCAGTATTTT. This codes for CASRPLGLWGGDTQYF.

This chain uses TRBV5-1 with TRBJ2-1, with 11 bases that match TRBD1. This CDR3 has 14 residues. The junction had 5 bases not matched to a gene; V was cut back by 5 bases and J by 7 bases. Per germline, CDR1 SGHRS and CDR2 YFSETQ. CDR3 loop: CASSFGTGGNEQFF. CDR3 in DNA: TGCGCCAGCAGTTTTGGGACAGGGGGAAATGAGCAGTTCTTC.

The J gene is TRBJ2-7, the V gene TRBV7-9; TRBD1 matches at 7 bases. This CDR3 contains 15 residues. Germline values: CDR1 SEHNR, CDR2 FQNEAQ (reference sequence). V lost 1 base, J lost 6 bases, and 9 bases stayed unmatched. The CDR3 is CASSLGGGHIFEQYF. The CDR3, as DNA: TGTGCCAGCAGCTTAGGAGGGGGCCACATCTTCGAGCAGTACTTC.

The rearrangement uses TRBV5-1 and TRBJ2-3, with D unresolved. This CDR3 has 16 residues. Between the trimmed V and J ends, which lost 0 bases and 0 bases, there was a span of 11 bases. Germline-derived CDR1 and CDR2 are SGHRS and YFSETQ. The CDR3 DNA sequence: TGCGCCAGCAGCTTGGATAGGTTGACTAGCACAGATACGCAGTATTTT. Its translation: CASSLDRLTSTDTQYF.

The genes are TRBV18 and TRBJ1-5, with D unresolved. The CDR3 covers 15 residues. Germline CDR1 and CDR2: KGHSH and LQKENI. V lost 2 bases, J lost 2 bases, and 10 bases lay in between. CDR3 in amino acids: CASSPVRGGNQPQHF. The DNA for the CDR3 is TGTGCCAGCTCACCAGTGCGCGGGGGCAATCAGCCCCAGCATTTT.

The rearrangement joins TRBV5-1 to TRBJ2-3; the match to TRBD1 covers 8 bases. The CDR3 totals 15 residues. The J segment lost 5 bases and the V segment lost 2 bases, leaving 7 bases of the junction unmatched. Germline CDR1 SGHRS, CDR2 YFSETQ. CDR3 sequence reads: CASSLVGQGQDTQYF. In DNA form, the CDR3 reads TGCGCCAGCAGCTTAGTCGGACAGGGACAAGATACGCAGTATTTT. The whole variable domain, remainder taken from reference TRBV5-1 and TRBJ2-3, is KAGVTQTPRYLIKTRGQQVTLSCSPISGHRSVSWYQQTPGQGLQFLFEYFSETQRNKGNFPGRFSGRQFSNSRSEMNVSTLELGDSALYLCASSLVGQGQDTQYFGPGTRLTVL.

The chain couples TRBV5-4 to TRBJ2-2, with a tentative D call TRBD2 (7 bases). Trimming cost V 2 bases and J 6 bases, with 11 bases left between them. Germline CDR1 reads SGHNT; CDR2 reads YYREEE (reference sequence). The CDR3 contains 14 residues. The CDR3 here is CASSFGGGPGELFF. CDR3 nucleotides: TGTGCCAGCAGCTTTGGGGGGGGCCCCGGGGAGCTGTTTTTT.

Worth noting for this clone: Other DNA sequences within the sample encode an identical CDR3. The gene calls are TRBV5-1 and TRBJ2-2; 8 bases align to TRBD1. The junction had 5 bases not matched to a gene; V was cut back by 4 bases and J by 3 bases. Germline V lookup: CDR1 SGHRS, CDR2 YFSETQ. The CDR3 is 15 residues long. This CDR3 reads CASSPGQGDTGELFF. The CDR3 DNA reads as TGCGCCAGCAGCCCCGGACAGGGTGACACCGGGGAGCTGTTTTTT.

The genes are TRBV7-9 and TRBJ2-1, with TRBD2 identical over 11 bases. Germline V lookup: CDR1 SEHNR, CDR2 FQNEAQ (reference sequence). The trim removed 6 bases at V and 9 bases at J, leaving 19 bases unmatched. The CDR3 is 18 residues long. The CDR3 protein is CASRDPFTTSGIGGEQFF. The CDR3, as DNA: TGTGCCAGCAGGGACCCTTTCACGACTAGCGGGATTGGTGGTGAGCAGTTCTTC.

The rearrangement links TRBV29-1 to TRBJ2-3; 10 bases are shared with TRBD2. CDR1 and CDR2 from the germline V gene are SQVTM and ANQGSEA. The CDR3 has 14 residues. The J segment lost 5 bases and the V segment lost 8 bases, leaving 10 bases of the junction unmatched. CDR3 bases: TGCAGCCCCACCCTAGCGGGAGTTCGAGATACGCAGTATTTT. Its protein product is CSPTLAGVRDTQYF.

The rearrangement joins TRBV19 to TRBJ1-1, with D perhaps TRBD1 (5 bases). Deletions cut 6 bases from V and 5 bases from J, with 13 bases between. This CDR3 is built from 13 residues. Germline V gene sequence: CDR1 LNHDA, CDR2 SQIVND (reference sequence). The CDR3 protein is CASRNGGETEAFF. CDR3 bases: TGTGCCAGTAGAAACGGGGGAGAGACTGAAGCTTTCTTT.

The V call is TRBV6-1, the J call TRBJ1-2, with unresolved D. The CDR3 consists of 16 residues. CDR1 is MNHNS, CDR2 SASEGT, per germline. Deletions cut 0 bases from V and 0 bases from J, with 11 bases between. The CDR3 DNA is TGTGCCAGCAGTGAAGCGGGCAGGCCTACTAACTATGGCTACACCTTC. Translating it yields CASSEAGRPTNYGYTF.

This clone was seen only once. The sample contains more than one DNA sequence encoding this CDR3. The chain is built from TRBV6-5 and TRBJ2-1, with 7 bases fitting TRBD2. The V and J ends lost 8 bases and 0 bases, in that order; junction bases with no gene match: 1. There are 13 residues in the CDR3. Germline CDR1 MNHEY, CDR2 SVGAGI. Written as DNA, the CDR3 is TGTGCCAGCGGGAGGGTCTCCTACAATGAGCAGTTCTTC. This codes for CASGRVSYNEQFF.

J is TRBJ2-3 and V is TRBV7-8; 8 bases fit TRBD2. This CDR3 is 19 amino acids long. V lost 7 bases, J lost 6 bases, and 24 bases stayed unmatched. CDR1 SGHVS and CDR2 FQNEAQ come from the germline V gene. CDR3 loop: CASTLRVAVGGRTPDTQYF. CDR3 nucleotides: TGTGCCAGCACCCTTAGAGTCGCCGTTGGCGGGAGGACACCCGATACGCAGTATTTT.

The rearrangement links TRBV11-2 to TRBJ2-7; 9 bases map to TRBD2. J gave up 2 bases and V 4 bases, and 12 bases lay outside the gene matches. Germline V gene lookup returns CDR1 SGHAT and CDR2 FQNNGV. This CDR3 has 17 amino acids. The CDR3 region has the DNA TGTGCCAGCAGCTCCTACCGGGGTAGCGGGAGCGCCTACGAGCAGTACTTC. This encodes CASSSYRGSGSAYEQYF.

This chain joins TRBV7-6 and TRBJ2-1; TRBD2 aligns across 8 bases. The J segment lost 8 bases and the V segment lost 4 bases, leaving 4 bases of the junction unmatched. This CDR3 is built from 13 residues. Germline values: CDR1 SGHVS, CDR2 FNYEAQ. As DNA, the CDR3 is TGTGCCAGCAGCTCCGGACTAGCCTATGAGCAGTTCTTC. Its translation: CASSSGLAYEQFF.

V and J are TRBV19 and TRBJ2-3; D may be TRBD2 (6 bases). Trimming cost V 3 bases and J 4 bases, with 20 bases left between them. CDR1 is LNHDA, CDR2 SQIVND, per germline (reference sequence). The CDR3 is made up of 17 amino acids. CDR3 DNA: TGTGCCAGTAGTATGCCGCGGGGCCAGGTTGGGGCAGATACGCAGTATTTT. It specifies CASSMPRGQVGADTQYF.

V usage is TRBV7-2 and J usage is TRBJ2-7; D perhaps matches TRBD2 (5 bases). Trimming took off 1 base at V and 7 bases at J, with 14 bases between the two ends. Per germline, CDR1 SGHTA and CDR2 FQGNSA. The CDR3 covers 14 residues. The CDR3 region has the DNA TGTGCCAGCAGCTTAGACCAACAGTCGGGGGAGCAGTACTTC. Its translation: CASSLDQQSGEQYF.

CDR3 in DNA: TGTGCCAGCAGTGGAGCCTTTTATAGCAATCAGCCCCAGCATTTT. This encodes CASSGAFYSNQPQHF. This chain uses TRBV2 with TRBJ1-5; D is unresolved. The germline V and J ends were trimmed by 4 bases and 0 bases, with 10 bases remaining between them. The CDR3 length is 15 residues. Germline CDR1 is SNHLY and CDR2 is FYNNEI.

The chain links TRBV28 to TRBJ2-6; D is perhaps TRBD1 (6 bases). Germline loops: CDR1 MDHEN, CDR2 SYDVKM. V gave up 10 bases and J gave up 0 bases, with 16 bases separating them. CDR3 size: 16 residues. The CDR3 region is CATKGVGDSGANVLTF. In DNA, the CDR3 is TGTGCCACAAAGGGGGTTGGGGACTCTGGGGCCAACGTCCTGACTTTC.

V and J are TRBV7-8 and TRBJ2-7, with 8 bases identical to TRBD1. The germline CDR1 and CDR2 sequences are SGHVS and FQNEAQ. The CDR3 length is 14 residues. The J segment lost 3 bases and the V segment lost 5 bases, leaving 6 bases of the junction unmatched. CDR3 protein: CASSTRTGSYEQYF. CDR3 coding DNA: TGTGCCAGCAGCACTAGGACAGGGAGCTACGAGCAGTACTTC. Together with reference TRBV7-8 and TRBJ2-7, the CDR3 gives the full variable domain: GAGVSQSPRYKVAKRGQDVALRCDPISGHVSLFWYQQALGQGPEFLTYFQNEAQLDKSGLPSDRFFAERPEGSVSTLKIQRTQQEDSAVYLCASSTRTGSYEQYFGPGTRLTVT.

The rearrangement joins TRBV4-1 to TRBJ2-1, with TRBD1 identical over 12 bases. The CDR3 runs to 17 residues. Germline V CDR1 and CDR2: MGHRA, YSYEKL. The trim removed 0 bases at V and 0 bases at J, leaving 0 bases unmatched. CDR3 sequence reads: CASSQEGQGASYNEQFF. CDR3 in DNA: TGCGCCAGCAGCCAAGAGGGACAGGGGGCCTCCTACAATGAGCAGTTCTTC.

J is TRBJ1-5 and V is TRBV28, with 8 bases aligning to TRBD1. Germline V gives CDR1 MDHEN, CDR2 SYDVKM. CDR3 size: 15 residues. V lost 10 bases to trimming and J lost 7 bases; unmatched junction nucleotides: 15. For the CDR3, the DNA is TGTGCCACATGGGGACGACAGGGGCGCATCCAGCCCCAGCATTTT. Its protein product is CATWGRQGRIQPQHF.

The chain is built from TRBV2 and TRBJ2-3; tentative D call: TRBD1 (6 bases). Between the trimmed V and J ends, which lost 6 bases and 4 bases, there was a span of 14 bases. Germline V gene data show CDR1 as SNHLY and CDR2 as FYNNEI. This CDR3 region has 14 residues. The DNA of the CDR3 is TGTGCCAGCAGGGGGGCCGTTTCCGCAGATACGCAGTATTTT. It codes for CASRGAVSADTQYF.

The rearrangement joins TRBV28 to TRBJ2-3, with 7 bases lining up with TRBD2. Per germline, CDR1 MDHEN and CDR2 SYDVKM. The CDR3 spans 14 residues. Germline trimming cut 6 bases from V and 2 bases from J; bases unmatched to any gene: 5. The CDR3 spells CASSAGRHTDTQYF. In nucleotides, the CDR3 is TGTGCCAGCAGCGCCGGGAGGCACACAGATACGCAGTATTTT.